What follows are 25 T cell receptor beta chains derived from one specimen sequenced in a study of technical replicates of blood from a handful of donors. The method was immunoSEQ multiplex PCR; TCRdb's version includes in-frame clones alone and lacks a portion of them. The data contain 74,000 or so clones, 85% to 95% of them singletons. Sequencing was done on a sample of T cells isolated from PBMCs. These TCRs come from a human donor in good health.

The gene calls are TRBV30 and TRBJ1-2, with 8 positions matching TRBD1. Trimming removed 1 base from V and 3 bases from J; junction bases left unmatched: 10. The length of the CDR3 is 16 residues. Germline V gene lookup returns CDR1 GTSNPN and CDR2 SVGIG (reference sequence). The CDR3 sequence is CAWSDGPGTGHYGYTF. In nucleotides, the CDR3 is TGTGCCTGGAGTGATGGCCCCGGGACAGGTCACTATGGCTACACCTTC. Combining the CDR3 with reference TRBV30 and TRBJ1-2 gives the whole variable domain SQTIHQWPATLVQPVGSPLSLECTVEGTSNPNLYWYRQAAGRGLQLLFYSVGIGQISSEVPQNLSASRPQDRQFILSSKKLLLSDSGFYLCAWSDGPGTGHYGYTFGSGTRLTVV.

The CDR3 DNA sequence: TGTGCCAGCAGTTACGACTGGGGGCTAGCGGCCTACGAGCAGTACTTC. It is translated as CASSYDWGLAAYEQYF. V gene TRBV6-5 combines with J gene TRBJ2-7; possible D gene TRBD2, 7 bases. Per the germline V gene, CDR1 is MNHEY and CDR2 is SVGAGI. The CDR3 has 16 residues. Trimming stripped 2 bases from V and 2 bases from J, with 16 bases between.

The genes are TRBV29-1 and TRBJ2-7; TRBD1 matches 8 bases. CDR1 and CDR2 (germline): SQVTM, ANQGSEA. CDR3 size: 15 residues. The ends lost 7 bases at V and 0 bases at J; junction bases unmatched: 11. As DNA, the CDR3 is TGCAGCGCCTCGACAGGGGCCGCAGTCTCCTACGAGCAGTACTTC. This sequence encodes CSASTGAAVSYEQYF.

The chain uses TRBV5-1 and TRBJ2-1; TRBD2 matches 11 bases. CDR3 length equals 20 residues. Germline lookup yields CDR1 SGHRS and CDR2 YFSETQ. Losses at the gene ends were 0 bases for V and 0 bases for J; bases not matched to a gene: 11. This CDR3 is CASSLVVIAGGKFSYNEQFF. The CDR3 DNA follows: TGCGCCAGCAGCTTGGTTGTCATAGCGGGAGGGAAATTCTCCTACAATGAGCAGTTCTTC.

The V gene is TRBV5-1, the J gene TRBJ2-1, with a tentative D call TRBD2 (5 bases). The germline V and J ends were trimmed by 3 bases and 5 bases, with 12 bases remaining between them. CDR3 length: 14 amino acids. The germline V gene has CDR1 SGHRS and CDR2 YFSETQ. CDR3 amino acids: CASSSPDLNNEQFF. The CDR3 DNA is TGCGCCAGCAGCTCTCCGGACTTGAACAATGAGCAGTTCTTC.

J is TRBJ2-3 and V is TRBV5-1; D unclear. V was trimmed by 4 bases and J by 5 bases, leaving 8 bases between them. This CDR3 spans 12 amino acids. The germline V gene has CDR1 SGHRS and CDR2 YFSETQ. CDR3 region: CASSPVGDTQYF. The CDR3 DNA reads as TGCGCCAGCAGCCCCGTCGGAGATACGCAGTATTTT.

This chain uses TRBV4-2 with TRBJ2-7; 14 positions match TRBD2. Germline-derived CDR1 and CDR2 are LGHNA and YNFKEQ. The J segment lost 7 bases and the V segment lost 4 bases, leaving 6 bases of the junction unmatched. The CDR3 loop spans 15 amino acids. This CDR3 is CASSPGLAGAEEQYF. CDR3 DNA sequence: TGTGCCAGCAGCCCGGGACTAGCGGGAGCCGAGGAGCAGTACTTC.

This clone was detected only once. This chain connects TRBV29-1 to TRBJ2-1; 10 bases line up with TRBD2. Germline trimming cut 4 bases from V and 6 bases from J; bases unmatched to any gene: 3. CDR1 and CDR2 (germline): SQVTM, ANQGSEA. The CDR3 contains 13 residues. Written as DNA, the CDR3 is TGCAGCGTTGGTGGGACTAGCGTCAATGAGCAGTTCTTC. This encodes CSVGGTSVNEQFF.

This clone showed up just a few times. The CDR3 protein is CASSSQGTEAFF. The CDR3 DNA is TGTGCCAGCAGTTCTCAGGGCACTGAAGCTTTCTTT. The chain uses TRBV27 and TRBJ1-1, with a weak D call TRBD1 (5 bases). CDR3 length equals 12 residues. Per germline, CDR1 MNHEY and CDR2 SMNVEV (reference sequence). V was clipped by 4 bases and J by 4 bases, with 7 bases between them.

This clone was counted once. The V and J genes are TRBV27 and TRBJ2-7; D is perhaps TRBD1 (6 bases). CDR3 size: 17 residues. Germline V gene sequence: CDR1 MNHEY, CDR2 SMNVEV (reference sequence). Trimming took 2 bases from V and 7 from J, leaving 24 bases between them. This CDR3 reads CASSLTPSITGLEEQYF. CDR3 in DNA: TGTGCCAGCAGTTTAACTCCTTCAATCACAGGGCTGGAGGAGCAGTACTTC.

The genes are TRBV5-1 and TRBJ2-3; 7 nucleotides align to TRBD1. V was clipped by 3 bases and J by 0 bases; unmatched bases: 7. The CDR3 consists of 16 residues. Germline V gives CDR1 SGHRS, CDR2 YFSETQ. Here the CDR3 reads CASSSIPGQSTDTQYF. DNA for the CDR3: TGCGCCAGCAGCTCCATTCCGGGACAGAGCACAGATACGCAGTATTTT.

The DNA of the CDR3 is TGTGCCAGCAGCAAATACCCCCCCCAGCGGGAGGGCCTCTACAATGAGCAGTTCTTC. The encoded protein is CASSKYPPQREGLYNEQFF. The chain joins TRBV7-2 to TRBJ2-1, with 10 bases matching TRBD2. Germline V lookup: CDR1 SGHTA, CDR2 FQGNSA. The CDR3 has 19 amino acids. With V trimmed by 5 bases and J by 3 bases, 16 bases remained unmatched.

The chain combines TRBV28 with TRBJ2-1, with D tentatively TRBD1 (6 bases). Germline-derived CDR1 and CDR2 are MDHEN and SYDVKM. Trimming removed 8 bases from V and 2 bases from J, with 22 bases in between. The CDR3 is made up of 17 amino acids. The chain's CDR3 is CASLRGGGQSPYNEQFF. As DNA, the CDR3 is TGTGCCAGCTTGAGAGGGGGTGGACAGTCCCCCTACAATGAGCAGTTCTTC.

The chain couples TRBV2 to TRBJ1-2, with D unclear. The CDR3 totals 12 residues. V was clipped by 8 bases and J by 4 bases, with 11 bases between them. Germline V gene sequence: CDR1 SNHLY, CDR2 FYNNEI. Here the CDR3 DNA reads TGTGCCAGCGGAGTCCCCAGCTATGGCTACACCTTC. Amino acid sequence: CASGVPSYGYTF.

V gene TRBV9 combines with J gene TRBJ1-2; 8 positions agree with TRBD1. The germline gives CDR1 SGDLS, CDR2 YYNGEE. The CDR3 is made up of 15 amino acids. J was trimmed by 6 bases and V by 4 bases; bases with no gene match: 11. The CDR3 spells CASSPNRGFRDGYTF. For the CDR3, the DNA is TGTGCCAGCAGCCCTAACAGGGGGTTTCGGGATGGCTACACCTTC.

The genes are TRBV7-8 and TRBJ2-5; D is unresolved. The CDR3 runs to 16 residues. Trimming stripped 1 base from V and 5 bases from J, with 17 bases between. CDR1 is SGHVS and CDR2 is FQNEAQ in the germline V gene. This CDR3 is CASSLVRRTPRETQYF. The DNA of the CDR3 is TGTGCCAGCAGCTTAGTGAGGCGAACCCCAAGGGAGACCCAGTACTTC.

This clone has more than one count but fewer than ten. The chain is built from TRBV4-1 and TRBJ1-2; 7 positions agree with TRBD1. The CDR3 extends over 13 amino acids. The V segment lost 6 bases and the J segment 2 bases; nucleotides outside the gene matches: 3. Germline V lookup: CDR1 MGHRA, CDR2 YSYEKL. The CDR3 nucleotides read TGCGCCAGCAGAGAACAGGGGAACTATGGCTACACCTTC. This encodes CASREQGNYGYTF.

This rearrangement joins TRBV19 to TRBJ1-4; the D is unclear. Germline CDR1 is LNHDA and CDR2 is SQIVND (reference sequence). The CDR3 spans 13 residues. Trimming stripped 5 bases from V and 0 bases from J, with 4 bases between. CDR3 region: CASSLATNEKLFF. The CDR3 bases are TGTGCCAGTAGTCTTGCAACTAATGAAAAACTGTTTTTT.

The chain combines TRBV11-3 with TRBJ1-2; TRBD1 is a possible D gene (6 bases). This CDR3 has 14 residues. CDR1 is SGHNT, CDR2 YENEEA, per germline. Between the trimmed V and J ends, which lost 2 bases and 2 bases, there was a span of 9 bases. In DNA form, the CDR3 reads TGTGCCAGCAGCTTATTTGGACAGAACTATGGCTACACCTTC. Its protein is CASSLFGQNYGYTF. Together with reference TRBV11-3 and TRBJ1-2, the CDR3 gives the full variable domain: EAGVVQSPRYKIIEKKQPVAFWCNPISGHNTLYWYLQNLGQGPELLIRYENEEAVDDSQLPKDRFSAERLKGVDSTLKIQPAELGDSAVYLCASSLFGQNYGYTFGSGTRLTVV.

The sample holds a few counts of this clone. V gene TRBV5-1 combines with J gene TRBJ1-2, with D perhaps TRBD1 (6 bases). Germline CDR1 reads SGHRS; CDR2 reads YFSETQ. The V and J ends lost 4 bases and 4 bases respectively, with 20 bases between them. The CDR3 has 16 residues. CDR3 loop: CASSHGALGRGYGYTF. CDR3 sequence (DNA): TGCGCCAGCAGCCACGGGGCCCTGGGCAGGGGCTATGGCTACACCTTC. The whole variable domain, filled in from reference TRBV5-1 and TRBJ1-2, reads KAGVTQTPRYLIKTRGQQVTLSCSPISGHRSVSWYQQTPGQGLQFLFEYFSETQRNKGNFPGRFSGRQFSNSRSEMNVSTLELGDSALYLCASSHGALGRGYGYTFGSGTRLTVV.

This chain uses TRBV14 with TRBJ1-2; the D is unclear. Looked up from germline, CDR1 is SGHDN and CDR2 is FVKESK. The CDR3 spans 13 residues. V lost 1 base and J 2 bases, leaving 5 bases between the germline ends. CDR3 DNA: TGTGCCAGCAGCCAAGCCGTCAACTATGGCTACACCTTC. This translates into CASSQAVNYGYTF.

The chain joins TRBV27 to TRBJ2-1; D gene unclear. The germline CDR1 and CDR2 sequences are MNHEY and SMNVEV (reference sequence). Deletions cut 4 bases from V and 7 bases from J, with 8 bases between. This CDR3 has 12 residues. The CDR3 loop reads CASSSPANEQFF. The CDR3 nucleotides read TGTGCCAGCAGTTCCCCAGCGAATGAGCAGTTCTTC.

The rearrangement links TRBV14 to TRBJ2-1; 14 positions match TRBD2. V lost 4 bases, J lost 4 bases, and 0 bases stayed unmatched. The CDR3 sequence is 15 residues long. Germline V lookup: CDR1 SGHDN, CDR2 FVKESK. CDR3 sequence (DNA): TGTGCCAGCAGCCGGACTAGCGGGGGGTACAATGAGCAGTTCTTC. Its protein product is CASSRTSGGYNEQFF.

This chain connects TRBV6-5 to TRBJ2-1; the D is unclear. The length of the CDR3 is 15 residues. CDR1 MNHEY and CDR2 SVGAGI come from the germline V gene. Trimming left V 0 bases short and J 6 bases short, with 12 bases between. In DNA, the CDR3 is TGTGCCAGCAGTTACTCGATTAGTCTGAGCAATGAGCAGTTCTTC. It codes for CASSYSISLSNEQFF.

This rearrangement joins TRBV5-4 to TRBJ1-3; D gene uncertain. Trimming shortened V by 2 bases and J by 3 bases, and 3 bases separated the two germline ends. The CDR3 runs to 12 residues. Germline values: CDR1 SGHNT, CDR2 YYREEE (reference sequence). CDR3 sequence: CASSFYGNTIYF. The CDR3 DNA reads TGTGCCAGCAGCTTCTATGGAAACACCATATATTTT.